The 15 T cell receptor beta chains presented below share a single source sample, sequenced in a study of blood T cells in healthy people across ages. Next came a second PCR, run for about 6 to 12 cycles, which used a sample-barcoded 5' primer along with a J-beta primer mix. TCRdb itself ran the 5' RACE reads through MiXCR, one entry per CDR3 protein. The table records about 1.6 million distinct CDR3 sequences, roughly 30% of them present only once. What was sequenced was blood. The receptor set was obtained from a woman in her 30s in good health.

The chain uses TRBV10-3 and TRBJ2-7; TRBD2 matches 10 bases. The ends lost 10 bases at V and 2 bases at J; junction bases unmatched: 8. The CDR3 loop spans 14 amino acids. CDR1 and CDR2 from the germline V gene are ENHRY and SYGVKD. CDR3 sequence (DNA): TGTGCCACCGGACTAGCGGTTGAGACCTACGAGCAGTACTTC. Its protein is CATGLAVETYEQYF.

This clonotype was seen a few times. J is TRBJ2-3 and V is TRBV4-2; no reliable D call. V lost 2 bases, J lost 7 bases, and 16 bases lay in between. Germline CDR1 reads LGHNA; CDR2 reads YNFKEQ. CDR3 length: 15 residues. In DNA form, the CDR3 reads TGTGCCAGCAGCCAATACTCTGGCCCTCGGAATACGCAGTATTTT. Encoded protein: CASSQYSGPRNTQYF.

V gene TRBV28 combines with J gene TRBJ2-7; D possibly corresponds to TRBD1 (5 bases). The CDR3 is 14 residues long. The V end was cut by 5 bases, the J end by 2 bases, with 13 bases between. Germline V lookup: CDR1 MDHEN, CDR2 SYDVKM. Here the CDR3 reads CASSPPLGAYEQYF. CDR3 DNA: TGTGCCAGCAGTCCCCCCCTAGGGGCCTACGAGCAGTACTTC.

The V gene is TRBV20-1, the J gene TRBJ2-7; perhaps D is TRBD1 or TRBD2 (6 bases each). The CDR3 spans 16 residues. Trimming pared 5 bases from V and 1 base from J, leaving 21 bases between. Germline V gives CDR1 DFQATT, CDR2 SNEGSKA (reference sequence). CDR3: CSAYRAGDGGSYEQYF. DNA of the CDR3: TGCAGTGCTTACCGGGCAGGGGACGGAGGGTCCTACGAGCAGTACTTC.

Only one count was recorded for this clonotype. The chain joins TRBV5-1 to TRBJ2-7; TRBD2 matches 7 bases. The CDR3 loop spans 16 amino acids. Unmatched junction bases numbered 16, after V lost 4 bases and J lost 6 bases. Germline-derived CDR1 and CDR2 are SGHRS and YFSETQ. The CDR3 coding sequence is TGCGCCAGCAGCCCAGCGATGGGGGGAGGGCCACCCGAGCAGTACTTC. Translation gives CASSPAMGGGPPEQYF.

The rearrangement links TRBV6-1 to TRBJ2-1, with 8 bases aligning to TRBD1. Germline CDR1 reads MNHNS; CDR2 reads SASEGT. V shed 5 bases and J 8 bases; nucleotides not matched to a gene: 5. The CDR3 is 13 residues long. As DNA, the CDR3 is TGTGCCAGCAGTATGGACAGGGAAGATGAGCAGTTCTTC. Its translation is CASSMDREDEQFF.

With regard to this clonotype: At one boundary the junction diverges from the germline segment, which might be a read error. V and J are TRBV2 and TRBJ2-4; D not resolved. CDR1 and CDR2 (germline): SNHLY, FYNNEI. There are 15 residues in the CDR3. CDR3 amino acids: CAGSEGDIAKNIQYF. The DNA of the CDR3 is TGTGCCGGCAGTGAAGGTGATATAGCCAAAAACATTCAGTACTTC.

This clonotype has a count of ten or more. V gene TRBV24-1 combines with J gene TRBJ2-1, with a tentative D call TRBD2 (5 bases). V was cut by 4 bases and J by 6 bases, with 9 bases left in between. CDR1 and CDR2 from the germline V gene are KGHDR and SFDVKD. The CDR3 consists of 13 residues. For the CDR3, the DNA is TGTGCCACCAGTGACTCCGGACTCAATGAGCAGTTCTTC. Its protein product is CATSDSGLNEQFF.

Points on this clonotype: A much more abundant neighbour one base away suggests this may be a read error. The J gene is TRBJ2-5, the V gene TRBV25-1; 10 bases are a match to TRBD2. The germline gives CDR1 MGHDK, CDR2 SYGVNS. The CDR3 loop spans 16 amino acids. With 4 bases clipped from V and 5 bases from J, the junction kept 10 bases outside the gene matches. The CDR3 reads CASSGTSGSNGETQYF. The DNA of the CDR3 is TGTGCCAGCAGTGGGACTAGCGGCTCAAACGGCGAGACCCAGTACTTC.

CDR3 residues: CASSRTGGFSTDTQYF. The CDR3 nucleotides read TGTGCCAGCAGCCGTACCGGAGGCTTTAGCACAGATACGCAGTATTTT. The rearrangement uses TRBV11-2 and TRBJ2-3; D might be TRBD2 (5 bases). CDR1 SGHAT and CDR2 FQNNGV come from the germline V gene. The ends were cut back, 5 bases at V and 0 bases at J, with 15 bases in the middle. CDR3 length equals 16 residues.

This clonotype was observed a handful of times. The V gene is TRBV7-3, the J gene TRBJ2-3; the match to TRBD2 covers 8 bases. The J segment lost 6 bases and the V segment lost 5 bases, leaving 13 bases of the junction unmatched. The CDR3 loop spans 16 amino acids. Germline assignment: CDR1 SGHTA and CDR2 FQGTGA. Here the CDR3 reads CASSPRTSTRRDTQYF. The DNA for the CDR3 is TGTGCCAGCAGCCCCAGGACTAGCACGCGCCGGGATACGCAGTATTTT. Full variable domain (missing parts from reference TRBV7-3 and TRBJ2-3): GAGVSQTPSNKVTEKGKYVELRCDPISGHTALYWYRQSLGQGPEFLIYFQGTGAADDSGLPNDRFFAVRPEGSVSTLKIQRTERGDSAVYLCASSPRTSTRRDTQYFGPGTRLTVL.

This clonotype was recorded a few times. V is TRBV7-2 and J is TRBJ2-5; TRBD1 is a possible D gene (5 bases). The CDR3 has 13 amino acids. The V and J ends lost 6 bases and 2 bases respectively, with 10 bases between them. The germline V gene encodes CDR1 SGHTA and CDR2 FQGNSA. CDR3 sequence: CASRFTGQETQYF. In nucleotides, the CDR3 is TGTGCCAGCAGGTTTACAGGACAAGAGACCCAGTACTTC.

This clonotype has just one count. A read error may be the cause here, since a much bigger clone is one base away. The gene calls are TRBV3-1 and TRBJ1-2; D is uncertain. The V gene's germline CDR1 is LGHDT and CDR2 YNNKEL (reference sequence). CDR3 length: 13 amino acids. Trimming removed 1 base from V and 10 bases from J, with 13 bases in between. DNA for the CDR3: TGTGCCAGCAGCCAAGTTGGAGGCGACCCCTACACCTTC. As protein: CASSQVGGDPYTF. The full variable domain, its missing parts supplied by reference TRBV3-1 and TRBJ1-2, is DTAVSQTPKYLVTQMGNDKSIKCEQNLGHDTMYWYKQDSKKFLKIMFSYNNKELIINETVPNRFSPKSPDKAHLNLHINSLELGDSAVYFCASSQVGGDPYTFGSGTRLTVV.

This clonotype was counted only a few times. The chain carries TRBV5-1 and TRBJ2-3; 8 positions match TRBD1. With 3 bases clipped from V and 0 bases from J, the junction kept 6 bases outside the gene matches. CDR1 and CDR2 (germline): SGHRS, YFSETQ. The CDR3 covers 16 residues. The CDR3 sequence is CASSSRQGFSTDTQYF. Written as DNA, the CDR3 is TGCGCCAGCAGCTCTAGACAGGGGTTTAGCACAGATACGCAGTATTTT.

The rearrangement joins TRBV6-1 to TRBJ2-3, with 11 bases fitting TRBD2. After removal of 7 bases from V and 0 bases from J, the junction contained 12 bases not matched to a gene. Germline V gene lookup returns CDR1 MNHNS and CDR2 SASEGT. This CDR3 has 18 amino acids. The CDR3 sequence: CASTSRTSGRKSTDTQYF. CDR3 nucleotides: TGTGCCAGCACCTCTAGAACTAGCGGGAGAAAGAGCACAGATACGCAGTATTTT.